This T cell receptor (beta chain) was recovered during a study of cytomegalovirus exposure and HLA in healthy donors. Primers included in the PCR were 60 Vbeta and 13 Jbeta primers. The repertoire was sequenced with immunoSEQ multiplex PCR; TCRdb's copy has only in-frame clones and lacks some. Its table lists around 200,000 clones. Findings of the study overall: The later analysis indicated that the majority of CMV-associated TCR beta chains appeared HLA-restricted. A list of around 160 TCR beta chains associated with cytomegalovirus was given.

This CDR3 has 12 residues. Germline CDR1 is MDHEN and CDR2 is SYDVKM. Trimming cost V 5 bases and J 1 base, with 5 bases left between them. Worth noting for this clone: Its antigen is not known.

Specimen: PBMCs. V and J are TRBV28 and TRBJ1-1; unclear D gene. This receptor was taken from a woman in her 30s in good health and CMV-seropositive. Written as DNA, the CDR3 is TGTGCCAGCAGTACTAGGAACACTGAAGCTTTCTTT. Its protein is CASSTRNTEAFF.